This T cell receptor beta chain was profiled in a study of shared clonotypes between healthy human individuals. Study-level points and caveats: Lower generation probabilities were found for non-shared clonotypes than for those shared by all four donors.

Produced via immunoSEQ multiplex PCR; TCRdb's table is partial and in-frame only. The table includes about 980,000 clones, over 60% detected once. To note about this clone: The target antigen is unknown.

The origin of this receptor is a man between 18 and 29 years old in good health. Sequenced input: memory CD4+ T cells sorted from blood. Regarding subset: CD45RA-negative fraction.

This CDR3 reads CAISTGLSGNTIYF. The CDR3 bases are TGTGCCATCAGTACAGGGCTTTCTGGAAACACCATATATTTT. V usage is TRBV10-3 and J usage is TRBJ1-3; possible D gene TRBD1, 6 bases. Trimming removed 5 bases at V and 1 base at J, with 9 bases between. This CDR3 has 14 amino acids. Germline-derived CDR1 and CDR2 are ENHRY and SYGVKD.